The 25 T cell receptor beta chains given below trace back to one sample, sequenced in a study of blood T cell repertoires in COVID-19. Method: immunoSEQ multiplex PCR; TCRdb's copy keeps in-frame clones and lacks some. The table includes around 97,000 clones, about 89% detected once. The specimen sequenced was peripheral blood. These receptors came from a human donor in a cohort sampled during active COVID-19.

The chain joins TRBV14 to TRBJ1-1; no reliable D call. Germline V gives CDR1 SGHDN, CDR2 FVKESK. Trimming cost V 1 base and J 5 bases, with 8 bases left between them. The CDR3 length is 13 residues. CDR3 in amino acids: CASSQVSRTEAFF. DNA of the CDR3: TGTGCCAGCAGCCAAGTTTCGAGGACTGAAGCTTTCTTT.

The chain employs TRBV15 and TRBJ2-1; 8 nucleotides line up with TRBD2. Germline-derived CDR1 and CDR2 are LNHNV and YYDKDF (reference sequence). The junction had 9 bases not matched to a gene; V was cut back by 1 base and J by 7 bases. The CDR3 is 16 residues long. The CDR3 reads CATSRGTGGPSNEQFF. In nucleotides, the CDR3 is TGTGCCACCAGCAGAGGAACGGGAGGGCCGAGTAATGAGCAGTTCTTC.

The chain recombines TRBV5-4 with TRBJ2-3; D gene unclear. Germline V gives CDR1 SGHNT, CDR2 YYREEE (reference sequence). The CDR3 has 15 residues. Trimming cost V 4 bases and J 1 base, with 13 bases left between them. The CDR3 region has the DNA TGTGCCAGCAGCGTTAGGCTGGGCGGCACAGATACGCAGTATTTT. It yields the protein CASSVRLGGTDTQYF.

The chain links TRBV19 to TRBJ2-5; TRBD1 agrees at 8 bases. V was pared by 4 bases and J by 5 bases, with 3 bases of the junction left unmatched. In germline, CDR1 is LNHDA, CDR2 SQIVND (reference sequence). This CDR3 spans 13 amino acids. In DNA, the CDR3 is TGTGCCAGTAGTACAGGGGGCGGGGAGACCCAGTACTTC. This sequence encodes CASSTGGGETQYF.

V usage is TRBV19 and J usage is TRBJ2-3; 15 bases map to TRBD2. CDR3 length: 16 residues. Germline loops: CDR1 LNHDA, CDR2 SQIVND (reference sequence). The trim removed 3 bases at V and 4 bases at J, leaving 2 bases unmatched. CDR3 bases: TGTGCCAGTAGTATGGGACTAGCGGGAGGCCCAGATACGCAGTATTTT. Translation gives CASSMGLAGGPDTQYF.

The rearrangement joins TRBV19 to TRBJ1-3; maybe TRBD1 (6 bases). V shed 7 bases and J shed 4 bases, with 20 bases lying between them. The CDR3 length is 16 residues. CDR1 LNHDA and CDR2 SQIVND come from the germline V gene (reference sequence). This CDR3 reads CASTIRVQGKGNTIYF. CDR3 nucleotide sequence: TGTGCCAGTACCATACGCGTACAGGGAAAGGGAAACACCATATATTTT.

The V and J genes are TRBV6-6 and TRBJ2-5, with D perhaps matching TRBD2 (5 bases). V shed 6 bases and J shed 2 bases, with 16 bases lying between them. This CDR3 has 15 residues. Germline V CDR1 and CDR2: MNHNY, SVGAGI (reference sequence). The CDR3 region is CASSPMDLLQETQYF. CDR3 sequence (DNA): TGTGCCAGCAGCCCGATGGACTTGCTTCAAGAGACCCAGTACTTC.

CDR3 loop: CASRAGDITYEQYF. CDR3 bases: TGTGCCAGCAGAGCTGGCGACATAACCTACGAGCAGTACTTC. The rearrangement uses TRBV2 and TRBJ2-7; the D is unclear. The CDR3 has 14 amino acids. Looked up from germline, CDR1 is SNHLY and CDR2 is FYNNEI. V gave up 6 bases and J gave up 2 bases, with 14 bases separating them.

J is TRBJ2-1 and V is TRBV21-1; no check of the table's D call, TRBD2, against the DNA was made. TRBV21-1 is recorded as a pseudogene. The CDR3 runs to 12 residues. The CDR3 loop is CASSGSHNEQFF. CDR3 nucleotide sequence: TGTGCCAGCAGCGGGAGCCACAATGAGCAGTTCTTC.

This clone appeared once. V usage is TRBV9 and J usage is TRBJ2-1; TRBD2 might be the D (6 bases). The V end was cut by 0 bases, the J end by 0 bases, with 10 bases between. The CDR3 extends over 16 amino acids. Per the germline V gene, CDR1 is SGDLS and CDR2 is YYNGEE. The CDR3 reads CASSVGGAPSYNEQFF. In DNA form, the CDR3 reads TGTGCCAGCAGCGTAGGCGGGGCCCCCTCCTACAATGAGCAGTTCTTC.

This chain joins TRBV19 and TRBJ2-6, with TRBD1 identical over 10 bases. The V segment lost 3 bases and the J segment 2 bases; nucleotides outside the gene matches: 7. Per the germline V gene, CDR1 is LNHDA and CDR2 is SQIVND (reference sequence). This CDR3 contains 18 residues. In DNA, the CDR3 is TGTGCCAGTAGTATGATCGGGACAGGGGTGCCTGGGGCCAACGTCCTGACTTTC. Translation: CASSMIGTGVPGANVLTF.

The chain joins TRBV5-1 to TRBJ2-1; 7 bases are a match to TRBD1. V lost 8 bases and J lost 2; bases outside the gene matches: 4. This CDR3 has 13 amino acids. Per germline, CDR1 SGHRS and CDR2 YFSETQ. CDR3 sequence reads: CASLDRTYNEQFF. For the CDR3, the DNA is TGCGCCAGTTTGGACAGGACCTACAATGAGCAGTTCTTC.

The chain couples TRBV2 to TRBJ1-1; maybe TRBD1 (6 bases). The germline V gene has CDR1 SNHLY and CDR2 FYNNEI. The CDR3 covers 14 residues. The V end was cut by 6 bases, the J end by 1 base, with 12 bases between. CDR3 residues: CASSGRGWNTEAFF. CDR3 sequence (DNA): TGTGCCAGCAGCGGCAGGGGCTGGAACACTGAAGCTTTCTTT.

The V gene is TRBV5-6, the J gene TRBJ2-5, with 8 bases that match TRBD1. The CDR3 has 15 residues. The V gene end was trimmed by 4 bases and the J gene end by 4 bases; junction bases not matched to a gene: 9. Germline V gene data show CDR1 as SGHDT and CDR2 as YYEEEE. CDR3 sequence reads: CASSIPSGQVETQYF. The CDR3 bases are TGTGCCAGCAGCATACCGTCGGGACAGGTAGAGACCCAGTACTTC. The full variable domain, in which reference TRBV5-6 and TRBJ2-5 provide the parts outside the CDR3, is DAGVTQSPTHLIKTRGQQVTLRCSPKSGHDTVSWYQQALGQGPQFIFQYYEEEERQRGNFPDRFSGHQFPNYSSELNVNALLLGDSALYLCASSIPSGQVETQYFGPGTRLLVL.

This chain uses TRBV19 with TRBJ1-1; 7 bases match TRBD1. The V and J ends lost 6 bases and 5 bases, in that order; junction bases with no gene match: 18. The germline V gene encodes CDR1 LNHDA and CDR2 SQIVND (reference sequence). The CDR3 contains 17 residues. The CDR3 DNA sequence: TGTGCCAGTAGAACTAGGGAAGGGGGCAATGGGAGAACTGAAGCTTTCTTT. Translation: CASRTREGGNGRTEAFF.

The CDR3 DNA is TGTGCCAGCAGCCTCACCTTGGGGCGGGGCGTCAATCAGCCCCAGCATTTT. Residues: CASSLTLGRGVNQPQHF. This sequence joins TRBV5-5 and TRBJ1-5; maybe TRBD1 (5 bases). Germline CDR1 is SGHKS and CDR2 is YYEKEE (reference sequence). The ends were cut back, 4 bases at V and 3 bases at J, with 20 bases in the middle. The CDR3 length is 17 residues.

Only a few counts were recorded for this clone. This chain connects TRBV5-6 to TRBJ2-7, with 7 bases lining up with TRBD1. The germline V gene has CDR1 SGHDT and CDR2 YYEEEE. Germline trimming cut 7 bases from V and 3 bases from J; bases unmatched to any gene: 4. This CDR3 is built from 12 residues. The CDR3 spells CASRRDSYEQYF. CDR3 coding DNA: TGTGCCAGCCGTCGGGACAGCTACGAGCAGTACTTC.

This clone appeared a few times. The chain carries TRBV25-1 and TRBJ1-2; perhaps TRBD1 as D (6 bases). V was pared by 6 bases and J by 2 bases, with 13 bases between. Per the germline V gene, CDR1 is MGHDK and CDR2 is SYGVNS. The CDR3 has 14 amino acids. The chain's CDR3 is CASRETGANYGYTF. The DNA of the CDR3 is TGTGCCAGCAGAGAGACAGGCGCGAACTATGGCTACACCTTC.

The genes are TRBV5-1 and TRBJ2-5, with D uncertain. The germline CDR1 and CDR2 sequences are SGHRS and YFSETQ. V gave up 5 bases and J gave up 0 bases, with 5 bases separating them. This CDR3 spans 12 amino acids. CDR3: CASSINQETQYF. CDR3 nucleotide sequence: TGCGCCAGCAGTATTAACCAAGAGACCCAGTACTTC. The entire variable domain, with the rest obtained from reference TRBV5-1 and TRBJ2-5, is as follows: KAGVTQTPRYLIKTRGQQVTLSCSPISGHRSVSWYQQTPGQGLQFLFEYFSETQRNKGNFPGRFSGRQFSNSRSEMNVSTLELGDSALYLCASSINQETQYFGPGTRLLVL.

This clone was detected only a few times. The rearrangement links TRBV4-3 to TRBJ1-2; TRBD1 is a possible D gene (6 bases). Trimming removed 4 bases at V and 6 bases at J, with 15 bases between. Germline loops: CDR1 LGHNA, CDR2 YSLEER. The CDR3 sequence is 14 residues long. The CDR3 sequence is CASSPNLGHDGYTF. In nucleotides, the CDR3 is TGCGCCAGCAGCCCTAACTTGGGACACGATGGCTACACCTTC.

The chain links TRBV6-2 or TRBV6-3 to TRBJ2-7; D is possibly TRBD2 (5 bases). The V gene lost 4 bases and the J gene lost 7 bases, with 20 bases spanning the gap. The germline V gene encodes CDR1 MNHEY and CDR2 SVGEGT. This CDR3 has 15 residues. This CDR3 reads CASSLNEPSLVEQYF. DNA for the CDR3: TGTGCCAGCAGTTTAAACGAACCTAGCCTGGTGGAGCAGTACTTC.

This chain uses TRBV27 with TRBJ2-7; possibly TRBD1 for D (6 bases). The CDR3 covers 16 residues. CDR1 is MNHEY and CDR2 is SMNVEV in the germline V gene (reference sequence). V gave up 0 bases and J gave up 2 bases, with 14 bases separating them. Here the CDR3 DNA reads TGTGCCAGCAGTTTATCCTCCTCAGGGGCCGCCTACGAGCAGTACTTC. Translating it yields CASSLSSSGAAYEQYF.

The chain has TRBV7-6 and TRBJ2-5; no firm D call. V was clipped by 5 bases and J by 5 bases, with 12 bases between them. Germline V gene sequence: CDR1 SGHVS, CDR2 FNYEAQ. The CDR3 is 13 amino acids. The CDR3 loop is CASSPSNAETQYF. The CDR3 DNA reads TGTGCCAGCAGCCCTAGTAACGCGGAGACCCAGTACTTC.

The chain recombines TRBV19 with TRBJ1-5, with TRBD1 matching over 10 bases. V lost 7 bases and J lost 4; bases outside the gene matches: 10. Germline V gene sequence: CDR1 LNHDA, CDR2 SQIVND (reference sequence). This CDR3 region has 16 residues. In DNA, the CDR3 is TGTGCCAGTACCTCAAGGACAGGGGGGTTTAATCAGCCCCAGCATTTT. Encoded protein: CASTSRTGGFNQPQHF.

The V and J genes are TRBV19 and TRBJ2-5; the match to TRBD2 covers 12 bases. Losses at the gene ends were 7 bases for V and 1 base for J; bases not matched to a gene: 7. Germline values: CDR1 LNHDA, CDR2 SQIVND (reference sequence). CDR3 length: 16 amino acids. CDR3 sequence reads: CASNPGTSGPQETQYF. The DNA for the CDR3 is TGTGCCAGTAACCCAGGGACTAGCGGGCCCCAAGAGACCCAGTACTTC.